The 18 T cell receptor beta chains in this list originate from one sample, sequenced in a study of shared clonotypes between healthy human individuals (TCRdb year 2020). Libraries were constructed by the immunoSEQ multiplex PCR assay. Entries here come from immuneACCESS through TCRdb and include only in-frame sequences with V and J called. Some clones fail to appear in such tables; in the studies checked, an unresolved V gene covers under half of the shortfall, and the cause of the remainder is unknown. The sample table contains millions of clones; only one count was recorded for over 85% of them. Together, the top ten hold 0.1% to 0.15% of the sample. Specimen: naive CD4+ T cells sorted from blood. The label giving this sample's cell subset or site can be read as: CD45RA+ positively selected. These TCRs come from a man aged 18 to 29 in good health.

The chain employs TRBV10-3 and TRBJ2-7, with TRBD1 identical over 10 bases. Germline values: CDR1 ENHRY, CDR2 SYGVKD. The V and J ends lost 0 bases and 4 bases, in that order; junction bases with no gene match: 3. CDR3 length: 15 residues. The CDR3 coding sequence is TGTGCCATCAGTGAGTCACCGGGACAGGGGTACGAGCAGTACTTC. This encodes CAISESPGQGYEQYF.

V is TRBV27 and J is TRBJ2-7, with 9 bases matching TRBD1. The trim removed 4 bases at V and 4 bases at J, leaving 8 bases unmatched. CDR3 size: 15 residues. Germline assignment: CDR1 MNHEY and CDR2 SMNVEV (reference sequence). The CDR3 DNA follows: TGTGCCAGCAGTTACGCCCCGGGACAGGGATACGAGCAGTACTTC. It encodes CASSYAPGQGYEQYF.

The chain joins TRBV9 to TRBJ2-7; 15 bases fit TRBD2. Germline lookup yields CDR1 SGDLS and CDR2 YYNGEE. This CDR3 comprises 17 residues. V was clipped by 0 bases and J by 5 bases; unmatched bases: 6. The CDR3 loop reads CASSVGWGLAGGNEQYF. The CDR3, as DNA: TGTGCCAGCAGCGTAGGATGGGGACTAGCGGGAGGTAACGAGCAGTACTTC.

The chain is built from TRBV6-1 and TRBJ1-4; weak D call: TRBD1 (6 bases). V was trimmed by 8 bases and J by 7 bases, leaving 11 bases between them. The CDR3 sequence is 12 residues long. Germline loops: CDR1 MNHNS, CDR2 SASEGT. The CDR3 DNA follows: TGTGCCAGCGGGGGGGCTGGTGAAAAACTGTTTTTT. It codes for CASGGAGEKLFF.

The chain couples TRBV7-9 to TRBJ2-7; D gene unclear. Per germline, CDR1 SEHNR and CDR2 FQNEAQ (reference sequence). Trimming stripped 5 bases from V and 2 bases from J, with 13 bases between. The CDR3 covers 14 residues. CDR3 sequence reads: CASSVAGPTYEQYF. CDR3 DNA sequence: TGTGCCAGCAGCGTCGCCGGGCCCACCTACGAGCAGTACTTC.

This clone has a handful of counts. Other DNA sequences within the sample encode an identical CDR3. This chain uses TRBV5-6 with TRBJ2-1; TRBD1 aligns across 7 bases. Germline V lookup: CDR1 SGHDT, CDR2 YYEEEE. J lost 3 bases, V lost 2 bases, and 2 bases had no gene match. This CDR3 region has 14 residues. For the CDR3, the DNA is TGTGCCAGCAGCTTAAGGGGGCGCTACAATGAGCAGTTCTTC. Its translation: CASSLRGRYNEQFF.

This clone was seen only once. This CDR3 is also generated by other DNA sequences in the sample. The chain has TRBV27 and TRBJ1-6; D is unresolved. CDR3 length equals 14 residues. Germline V gives CDR1 MNHEY, CDR2 SMNVEV (reference sequence). V lost 6 bases to trimming and J lost 1 base, with 7 bases between them. CDR3 DNA sequence: TGTGCCAGCAGCGGAGGGTCCTATAATTCACCCCTCCACTTT. It yields the protein CASSGGSYNSPLHF.

CDR3 nucleotides: TGTGCCAGCAGCCCGGACGCCCTACCTAGAGAGACCCAGTACTTC. Amino acid sequence: CASSPDALPRETQYF. V and J are TRBV5-6 and TRBJ2-5; D remains ambiguous. V lost 4 bases and J lost 4, with 17 bases in between. The CDR3 spans 15 residues. Germline CDR1 SGHDT, CDR2 YYEEEE.

J is TRBJ2-7 and V is TRBV5-4; 7 bases agree with TRBD2. This CDR3 contains 13 residues. Trimming removed 4 bases from V and 0 bases from J; junction bases left unmatched: 1. Germline V CDR1 and CDR2: SGHNT, YYREEE (reference sequence). CDR3 coding DNA: TGTGCCAGCAGCCCGGGGGGCTCCTACGAGCAGTACTTC. Translated, it gives CASSPGGSYEQYF.

The chain couples TRBV6-5 to TRBJ1-6; D may be TRBD1 (5 bases). The V gene lost 8 bases and the J gene lost 9 bases, with 14 bases spanning the gap. The CDR3 is 13 amino acids. CDR1 is MNHEY, CDR2 SVGAGI, per germline. CDR3 sequence (DNA): TGTGCCAGCGGTTCAGCCCAGGGTTCACCCCTCCACTTT. The encoded protein is CASGSAQGSPLHF.

V gene TRBV5-6 combines with J gene TRBJ2-7; D may be TRBD2 (7 bases). Trimming cost V 0 bases and J 3 bases, with 13 bases left between them. The CDR3 extends over 15 amino acids. Germline CDR1 reads SGHDT; CDR2 reads YYEEEE. The CDR3: CASSLAGASGYEQYF. CDR3 in DNA: TGTGCCAGCAGCTTGGCGGGGGCTAGCGGCTACGAGCAGTACTTC.

For this clone: Other nucleotide sequences in the sample specify the same CDR3. The chain joins TRBV28 to TRBJ1-2; D call uncertain. V was trimmed by 6 bases and J by 5 bases, leaving 13 bases between them. The germline V gene has CDR1 MDHEN and CDR2 SYDVKM. The CDR3 contains 13 residues. CDR3 residues: CASSRTGLYGYTF. DNA for the CDR3: TGTGCCAGCAGCCGAACCGGGCTATATGGCTACACCTTC.

Details on this clone: Other DNA sequences from this sample encode an identical CDR3 as well. The chain employs TRBV7-2 and TRBJ2-3, with unresolved D. The CDR3 is 13 amino acids. Germline V lookup: CDR1 SGHTA, CDR2 FQGNSA. V gave up 0 bases and J gave up 3 bases, with 4 bases separating them. The CDR3: CASSLARTDTQYF. The CDR3 nucleotides are TGTGCCAGCAGCTTAGCGCGGACAGATACGCAGTATTTT.

The chain links TRBV4-1 to TRBJ2-2, with D perhaps given as TRBD1 or TRBD2 (5 bases each). In germline, CDR1 is MGHRA, CDR2 YSYEKL. Trimming cost V 1 base and J 6 bases, with 9 bases left between them. The CDR3 contains 14 residues. The CDR3 loop is CASSQAGTAGELFF. The CDR3 DNA follows: TGCGCCAGCAGCCAAGCCGGGACGGCCGGGGAGCTGTTTTTT.

The chain is built from TRBV25-1 and TRBJ2-3; D gene ambiguous. V was cut by 4 bases and J by 2 bases, with 10 bases left in between. The CDR3 is 14 residues long. The germline V gene encodes CDR1 MGHDK and CDR2 SYGVNS. CDR3 DNA: TGTGCCAGCAGTGTGACTGGAATCACAGATACGCAGTATTTT. This sequence encodes CASSVTGITDTQYF.

This clone was counted a single time. The chain joins TRBV11-2 to TRBJ2-1, with 11 nucleotides matching TRBD2. Germline V gene sequence: CDR1 SGHAT, CDR2 FQNNGV. The V gene end was trimmed by 3 bases and the J gene end by 7 bases; junction bases not matched to a gene: 5. This CDR3 has 15 residues. CDR3 region: CASSLELAGVNEQFF. CDR3 nucleotide sequence: TGTGCCAGCAGCTTGGAACTAGCGGGAGTAAATGAGCAGTTCTTC.

Only one count was recorded for this clone. The sample carries other DNA sequences with the same CDR3. The chain employs TRBV5-1 and TRBJ2-2; 7 nucleotides line up with TRBD1. Germline V gene lookup returns CDR1 SGHRS and CDR2 YFSETQ. The V segment lost 4 bases and the J segment 0 bases; nucleotides outside the gene matches: 3. The CDR3 runs to 15 residues. CDR3 sequence (DNA): TGCGCCAGCAGCGTGGGGACAGCGAACACCGGGGAGCTGTTTTTT. It yields the protein CASSVGTANTGELFF.

The chain employs TRBV15 and TRBJ2-5; the D is unclear. The V end lost 0 bases, the J end lost 4 bases, and 6 bases lay between the germline ends. Germline V gives CDR1 LNHNV, CDR2 YYDKDF (reference sequence). CDR3 length: 13 residues. The CDR3 DNA follows: TGTGCCACCAGCAGAGATAACGTAGAGACCCAGTACTTC. Translating it yields CATSRDNVETQYF.